A selection of T cell receptor beta chains follows, all from one sample in a study of T cells expressing NK-cell markers. TCRdb reprocessed the 5' RACE reads and stores each CDR3 protein as one record, lacking DNA. The table lists roughly 390,000 distinct CDR3 sequences. The source material was blood T cells: a sorted CD56 or NKG2C T cell subset, CD4+ or CD8+ T cells, or bulk PBMC T cells (not recorded which). The receptors come from a man aged 18 to 69 in good health. Each CDR3 is given with its conserved first and last residue.

TRBJ2-3 | TRBV11-2 | CASSRFGGGASDTQYF
TRBJ2-5 | TRBV19 | CASSIDPRGTQYF
TRBJ2-1 | TRBV5-6 | CASSLGTGDNEQFF
TRBJ1-2 | TRBV6-1 | CASRDSGTSNYGYTF
TRBJ1-5 | TRBV15 | CATSRESAGVSNQPQHF
TRBJ2-5 | TRBV5-1 | CASSLGVGTRGETQYF
TRBJ2-1 | TRBV11-3 | CASSRDLADNEQFF
TRBJ1-2 | TRBV29-1 | CSVRTVGDGYTF
TRBJ2-2 | TRBV18 | CASSPQQSTNTGELFF
TRBJ1-6 | TRBV18 | CASSARTEGAYNSPLHF
TRBJ2-5 | TRBV7-2 | CASSLSYSQETQYF
TRBJ2-5 | TRBV7-2 | CASSITGGAVLETQYF
TRBJ1-1 | TRBV7-9 | CASSLESEVLEAFF
TRBJ2-1 | TRBV27 | CASSSLAGAIYNEQFF